The rows below give T cell receptor beta chains drawn from one sample of a study of OX40 agonist ivuxolimab in advanced cancers. Measured with immunoSEQ multiplex PCR; TCRdb has only the in-frame clones, and not every one. This sample has some 74,000 clones, with approximately 90% found just once. Specimen: CD4+ or CD8+ T cells sorted from blood, collected in a trial of the OX40 agonist ivuxolimab. These receptors were taken from an adult with an advanced solid tumor such as melanoma, head and neck, liver or kidney cancer. The CDR3 runs from the conserved cysteine through the conserved F or W. D genes are given only for firm matches. The size field is filled for only some rows; it gives once, few, many or a size class.

j_gene: TRBJ2-1; d_gene: NA; v_gene: TRBV18; abundance: NA; CDR3nt: TGTGCCAGCTCACCACCGACCATCTCCGGGTTCAATGAGCAGTTCTTC; CDR3aa: CASSPPTISGFNEQFF
j_gene: TRBJ2-7; d_gene: NA; v_gene: TRBV6-1; abundance: NA; CDR3nt: TGTGCCAGTCAAATAGCGGCCTGGAACGAGCAGTACTTC; CDR3aa: CASQIAAWNEQYF
j_gene: TRBJ2-1; d_gene: NA; v_gene: TRBV11-3; abundance: NA; CDR3nt: TGTGCCAGCAGCCCGGACACCTACTCCTACAATGAGCAGTTCTTC; CDR3aa: CASSPDTYSYNEQFF
j_gene: TRBJ2-3; d_gene: TRBD2; v_gene: TRBV5-5; abundance: NA; CDR3nt: TGTGCCAGCAGCTTGGGACTAGCGGGTGCCACAGATACGCAGTATTTT; CDR3aa: CASSLGLAGATDTQYF
j_gene: TRBJ1-5; d_gene: NA; v_gene: TRBV6-5; abundance: NA; CDR3nt: TGTGCCCGGGGGGATAGCAATCAGCCCCAGCATTTT; CDR3aa: CARGDSNQPQHF
j_gene: TRBJ1-4; d_gene: NA; v_gene: TRBV19; abundance: NA; CDR3nt: TGTGCCAGTAGTAGACCCTACAGGGTCGGGACTAATGAAAAACTGTTTTTT; CDR3aa: CASSRPYRVGTNEKLFF
j_gene: TRBJ2-7; d_gene: NA; v_gene: TRBV15; abundance: NA; CDR3nt: TGTGCCACCAGCAACTACTACGAGCAGTACTTC; CDR3aa: CATSNYYEQYF
j_gene: TRBJ2-3; d_gene: NA; v_gene: TRBV7-3; abundance: NA; CDR3nt: TGTGCCAGCAGCCCCCAGGGTATATCAGATACGCAGTATTTT; CDR3aa: CASSPQGISDTQYF
j_gene: TRBJ1-1; d_gene: NA; v_gene: TRBV18; abundance: few; CDR3nt: TGTGCCAGCTCGCCCCGACTACAGACAAACACTGAAGCTTTCTTT; CDR3aa: CASSPRLQTNTEAFF
j_gene: TRBJ2-3; d_gene: TRBD2; v_gene: TRBV5-6; abundance: NA; CDR3nt: TGTGCCAGCAGCGCCCAGGAGCGGGAGGGCCGAGATACGCAGTATTTT; CDR3aa: CASSAQEREGRDTQYF
j_gene: TRBJ1-1; d_gene: TRBD1; v_gene: TRBV18; abundance: NA; CDR3nt: TGTGCCAGCTCCAGACTAGGACAGGGCAAGGACACTGAAGCTTTCTTT; CDR3aa: CASSRLGQGKDTEAFF
j_gene: TRBJ2-6; d_gene: NA; v_gene: TRBV11-2; abundance: NA; CDR3nt: TGTGCCAGCTCGCCTTCTGGGGCCAACGTCCTGACTTTC; CDR3aa: CASSPSGANVLTF
j_gene: TRBJ2-1; d_gene: NA; v_gene: TRBV7-9; abundance: once; CDR3nt: TGTGCCAGCAGCCACCATACCTTATACAATGAGCAGTTCTTC; CDR3aa: CASSHHTLYNEQFF
j_gene: TRBJ1-1; d_gene: NA; v_gene: TRBV28; abundance: NA; CDR3nt: TGTGCCAGCAGTTTAGCACTAGAAGCTTTCTTT; CDR3aa: CASSLALEAFF
j_gene: TRBJ2-1; d_gene: NA; v_gene: TRBV11-2; abundance: NA; CDR3nt: TGTGCCAGCAGCTTATTAGGGGGGCTGGTTAATGAGCAGTTCTTC; CDR3aa: CASSLLGGLVNEQFF
j_gene: TRBJ1-5; d_gene: TRBD1; v_gene: TRBV19; abundance: few; CDR3nt: TGTGCCAGTAGCCCACAGGGGCCTGGCAATCAGCCCCAGCATTTT; CDR3aa: CASSPQGPGNQPQHF
j_gene: TRBJ2-5; d_gene: TRBD1; v_gene: TRBV7-6; abundance: NA; CDR3nt: TGTGCCAGCAGCTTGGTACAGGGGGCTCGAGGGACCCAGTACTTC; CDR3aa: CASSLVQGARGTQYF
j_gene: TRBJ1-2; d_gene: TRBD1; v_gene: TRBV4-1; abundance: NA; CDR3nt: TGCGCCAGCAGCCAAGCCTCAGGGGGCAGGAGTGGCTACACCTTC; CDR3aa: CASSQASGGRSGYTF
j_gene: TRBJ1-5; d_gene: NA; v_gene: TRBV18; abundance: NA; CDR3nt: TGTGCCAGCTCACCGGAGACGGGGGGCAATCAGCCCCAGCATTTT; CDR3aa: CASSPETGGNQPQHF
j_gene: TRBJ2-4; d_gene: TRBD1; v_gene: TRBV5-4; abundance: NA; CDR3nt: TGTGCCAGCAGCCCACTACAGGGGCTGAGCAACAACATTCAGTACTTC; CDR3aa: CASSPLQGLSNNIQYF
j_gene: TRBJ2-2; d_gene: NA; v_gene: TRBV27; abundance: NA; CDR3nt: TGTGCCAGCAGTTTATATCGCAGGTCCACCGGGGAGCTGTTTTTT; CDR3aa: CASSLYRRSTGELFF
j_gene: TRBJ1-3; d_gene: NA; v_gene: TRBV28; abundance: NA; CDR3nt: TGTGCCAGCAGTTTAACGGCAGGGGTCGGAAACACCATATATTTT; CDR3aa: CASSLTAGVGNTIYF
j_gene: TRBJ1-5; d_gene: TRBD1; v_gene: TRBV7-6; abundance: NA; CDR3nt: TGTGCCAGCACCGAGGGGGCAGGCAATCAGCCCCAGCATTTT; CDR3aa: CASTEGAGNQPQHF
j_gene: TRBJ1-2; d_gene: NA; v_gene: TRBV10-2; abundance: NA; CDR3nt: TGCGCCAGCAGTGTGTCATCAGGGTATAGTGGCTACACCTTC; CDR3aa: CASSVSSGYSGYTF
j_gene: TRBJ1-1; d_gene: NA; v_gene: TRBV7-9; abundance: NA; CDR3nt: TGTGCCAGCAGCTCTCCCCTAGGCGGGGGGGGAATGAACACTGAAGCTTTCTTT; CDR3aa: CASSSPLGGGGMNTEAFF